Included here is one T cell receptor (beta chain) sequence, with context. This receptor's antigen is unknown. For sequencing, a NextSeq 550 was employed. The Human TCR Profiling Kit (MiLaboratory) was used to make UMI-labeled 5' RACE TRB cDNA libraries. cDNA synthesis used the entire amount of extracted RNA, and PCR amplification then used the entire amount of cDNA produced. Libraries were prepared in parallel with an identical number of PCR cycles. The published analysis was carried out like this. With a requirement of at least two reads per UMI, MIGEC and MiXCR extracted about 52,000 +/- 9,100 unique UMI-labeled TRB cDNA molecules per library. An average of roughly 40,000 +/- 10,000 functional in-frame TRB CDR3 nucleotide clonotypes without stop codons was found per library. After downsampling to 5000 UMI-labeled TRB molecules per sample, diversity metrics, including normalized Shannon-Wiener and Chao1, were computed in VDJtools. VDJtools was used to calculate clonotype-size-weighted physicochemical properties of the central five CDR3 residues, namely interaction energy, strength, volume and Kidera factor 4. TCRdb reprocessed the reads and lists each CDR3 protein sequence as a single entry, with no DNA. The V and J calls and clone size are TCRdb's, not the authors'. The sample's clone listing holds 5,000 to 6,500 distinct CDR3 sequences. The ten largest clones add up to approximately 1.5% of the sample.

Each CD8+ T cell subset was flow-sorted in triplicate, with some 300,000 cells per subset placed directly into RLT lysis buffer. Naive CD8+ T cells were defined stringently as CD45RO-CCR7+CD27+CD95- to exclude memory contaminants. Using standard density gradient centrifugation, peripheral blood mononuclear cells were isolated from buffy coats. Naive CXCR3-negative and CXCR3-positive CD8+ T cells were flow-sorted on a FACSAria III. Total RNA was extracted from sorted cells using an RNeasy Mini Kit. The data originate from a study of CXCR3-negative and CXCR3-positive naive CD8 T cells (dated by TCRdb to between 2019 and 2020). General notes on the study: About 135 million TRB reads were obtained in total, roughly 1.5 +/- 0.3 million reads per library. Data from about 12 donors, pooled across two independent experiments, went into the diversity and physicochemical repertoire analyses. Naive subsets from about five donors and memory cells from 3 donors were included in the TRBV-TRBJ cluster analysis. What the research found in general, with its limitations: CXCR3 expression partially decreased after cryopreservation, so most assays used freshly isolated PBMCs. Because surface CD5, which is linked to self-reactivity in mice, was comparable between the naive subsets, TCR interaction strength was also inferred from the physicochemical properties of TRB CDR3s. TRB CDR3s from CXCR3-positive naive cells showed higher hydrophobicity (lower Kidera factor 4), lower energy, and higher strength and volume indices than CXCR3-negative naive cells. Comparably high repertoire diversity was found in both naive subsets, whereas much lower repertoire diversity was found in memory CD8+ T cells. Similar TRBV-TRBJ usage was shown by naive CXCR3-negative and CXCR3-positive cells from the same donor, whereas distinct patterns were shown by memory cells.

Inclusive of the bounding cysteine and phenylalanine, the CDR3 is 15 residues long. DNA was not recorded. Sequences SEHNR (CDR1) and FQNEAQ (CDR2) are obtained from the germline V gene (reference sequence). The sample comprised naive CXCR3+ CD8+ T cells from blood. The cell subset or site label on this specimen signifies: CD45RO-CCR7+CD27+CD95- naive CD8+ T cells expressing CXCR3 (TNR3+). The rearrangement joined TRBV7-9 to TRBJ2-1; TCRdb selects TRBD2, and the lack of DNA leaves this call unchecked. The TCR sequence derives from a human donor in good health. Some clones in this sample may be carry-over from other donors' samples. The encoded CDR3 is CASSHASGRGNEQFF.